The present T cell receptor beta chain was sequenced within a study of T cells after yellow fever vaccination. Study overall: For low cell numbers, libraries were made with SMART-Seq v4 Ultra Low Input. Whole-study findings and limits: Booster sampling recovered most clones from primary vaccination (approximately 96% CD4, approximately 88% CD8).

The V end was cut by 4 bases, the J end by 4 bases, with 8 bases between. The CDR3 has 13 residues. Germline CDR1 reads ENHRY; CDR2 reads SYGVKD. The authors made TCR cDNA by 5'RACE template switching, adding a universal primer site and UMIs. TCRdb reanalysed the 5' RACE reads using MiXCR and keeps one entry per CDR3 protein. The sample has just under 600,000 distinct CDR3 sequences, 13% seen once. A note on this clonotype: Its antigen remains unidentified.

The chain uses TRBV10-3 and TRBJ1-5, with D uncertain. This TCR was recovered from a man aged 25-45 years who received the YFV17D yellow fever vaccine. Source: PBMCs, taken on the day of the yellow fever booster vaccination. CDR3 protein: CAISAGSNQPQHF. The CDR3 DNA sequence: TGTGCCATCAGTGCAGGATCGAATCAGCCCCAGCATTTT.